A selection of T cell receptor beta chains follows, all from one sample in a study of cytomegalovirus exposure and HLA in healthy donors. Data came from immunoSEQ multiplex PCR; TCRdb stores just in-frame clones and leaves some out. The sample carries roughly 98,000 clones, more than 85% recorded once. The sample consisted of PBMCs. Every receptor here comes from a young man in good health and CMV-seropositive. CDR3s include the opening cysteine and the closing phenylalanine or tryptophan. D genes are given only for firm matches. The size entry is marked missing in some rows and otherwise reads once, few, many or a size class.

clone size,J gene,V gene,CDR3 length,D gene,CDR3 protein,CDR3 DNA
-,TRBJ2-7,TRBV28,12,-,CASSLGGYEQYF,TGTGCCAGCAGTTTAGGAGGCTACGAGCAGTACTTC
-,TRBJ2-7,TRBV4-2,15,-,CASSQEVRTTYEQYF,TGTGCCAGCAGCCAAGAGGTTAGGACAACCTACGAGCAGTACTTC
-,TRBJ2-5,TRBV4-3,19,TRBD1,CASSQEGQGVSRVPETQYF,TGCGCCAGCAGCCAAGAAGGACAGGGGGTGAGTCGTGTACCAGAGACCCAGTACTTC
-,TRBJ2-5,TRBV29-1,13,-,CSVLPQGGETQYF,TGCAGCGTCCTCCCTCAGGGAGGCGAGACCCAGTACTTC
-,TRBJ1-2,TRBV21-1,13,-,CASSKVPGNGYTF,TGTGCCAGCAGCAAAGTACCAGGGAATGGCTACACCTTC
-,TRBJ2-2,TRBV29-1,10,-,CSVVEGELFF,TGCAGCGTTGTGGAGGGGGAGCTGTTTTTT
-,TRBJ2-3,TRBV4-3,13,TRBD2,CASSQDGGRTQYF,TGCGCCAGCAGCCAAGACGGGGGGAGGACGCAGTATTTT
once,TRBJ2-7,TRBV2,16,TRBD2,CASSEQWGGVSYEQYF,TGTGCCAGCAGTGAACAGTGGGGGGGGGTAAGCTACGAGCAGTACTTC
-,TRBJ2-3,TRBV7-3,13,-,CASSFSSTDTQYF,TGTGCCAGCAGCTTTTCTAGCACAGATACGCAGTATTTT
-,TRBJ2-1,TRBV9,14,TRBD1,CASSTGQTYNEQFF,TGTGCCAGCAGCACGGGACAGACCTACAATGAGCAGTTCTTC
-,TRBJ2-2,TRBV6-5,13,-,CASRGAIAGELFF,TGTGCCAGCAGGGGAGCGATCGCCGGGGAGCTGTTTTTT
-,TRBJ2-1,TRBV5-1,16,-,CASITNTGVGYNEQFF,TGCGCCAGCATAACCAACACGGGAGTCGGCTACAATGAGCAGTTCTTC
-,TRBJ2-3,TRBV10-2,15,TRBD1,CASSGAGQGQDTQYF,TGCGCCAGCAGTGGGGCTGGACAGGGGCAAGATACGCAGTATTTT
once,TRBJ2-1,TRBV5-6,15,TRBD2,CASSLVLAGNNEQFF,TGTGCCAGCAGCTTGGTTCTAGCGGGAAACAATGAGCAGTTCTTC
-,TRBJ2-1,TRBV7-9,17,-,CASSLGLLAFSYNEQFF,TGTGCCAGCAGCTTAGGTCTCCTAGCGTTCTCCTACAATGAGCAGTTCTTC
-,TRBJ2-3,TRBV7-9,15,TRBD1,CASSLAQGGTDTQYF,TGTGCCAGCAGCTTAGCGCAGGGGGGCACAGATACGCAGTATTTT
-,TRBJ2-3,TRBV28,16,TRBD2,CASSHRLAGSTDTQYF,TGTGCCAGCAGCCATAGACTAGCGGGAAGCACAGATACGCAGTATTTT
-,TRBJ2-7,TRBV7-9,18,TRBD1,CASSPQGAGQVFSYEQYF,TGTGCCAGCAGCCCCCAGGGAGCAGGACAGGTTTTCTCCTACGAGCAGTACTTC
-,TRBJ1-6,TRBV5-8,15,-,CASSLKHGNNSPLHF,TGTGCCAGCAGCTTGAAACACGGGAATAATTCACCCCTCCACTTT
-,TRBJ1-4,TRBV6-5,13,-,CASSYIRNEKLFF,TGTGCCAGCAGTTACATCCGTAATGAAAAACTGTTTTTT
few,TRBJ1-1,TRBV9,16,TRBD1,CASSPQPKGTGTEAFF,TGTGCCAGCAGCCCACAACCCAAAGGGACAGGGACTGAAGCTTTCTTT
-,TRBJ2-2,TRBV7-2,15,-,CASSLYGGDTGELFF,TGTGCCAGCAGCTTATACGGGGGTGACACCGGGGAGCTGTTTTTT
many,TRBJ1-6,TRBV19,14,TRBD1,CASSIPGTASPLHF,TGTGCCAGTAGTATCCCCGGGACAGCTTCACCCCTCCACTTT
-,TRBJ2-7,TRBV19,15,TRBD2,CASSVGTSEFYEQYF,TGTGCCAGTAGTGTAGGGACTAGCGAATTCTACGAGCAGTACTTC
-,TRBJ1-1,TRBV14,12,-,CASSQVDTEAFF,TGTGCCAGCAGCCAAGTCGACACTGAAGCTTTCTTT
few,TRBJ2-4,TRBV5-1,12,-,CASGEGENIQYF,TGCGCCAGCGGGGAGGGGGAAAACATTCAGTACTTC
few,TRBJ1-5,TRBV18,16,TRBD1,CASSRQGGSGNQPQHF,TGTGCCAGCTCACGACAAGGGGGCTCAGGCAATCAGCCCCAGCATTTT
-,TRBJ2-5,TRBV7-8,14,-,CASSAPTSQETQYF,TGTGCCAGCAGCGCCCCTACTTCCCAAGAGACCCAGTACTTC
-,TRBJ2-7,TRBV5-6,12,-,CASSLSRREQYF,TGTGCCAGCAGCTTGTCGCGTCGGGAGCAGTACTTC
-,TRBJ1-2,TRBV7-2,13,-,CASSLAGWEGYTF,TGTGCCAGCAGCTTAGCAGGTTGGGAGGGCTACACCTTC
-,TRBJ2-3,TRBV5-1,19,TRBD2,CASSLEGSGRASGTDTQYF,TGCGCCAGCAGCTTGGAGGGTAGCGGGAGGGCCAGTGGCACAGATACGCAGTATTTT
-,TRBJ2-7,TRBV27,11,-,CASSPGVGQYF,TGTGCCAGCAGCCCAGGCGTTGGGCAGTACTTC
-,TRBJ2-6,TRBV2,15,-,CASSATVPGANVLTF,TGTGCCAGCAGTGCTACGGTGCCTGGGGCCAACGTCCTGACTTTC
-,TRBJ1-1,TRBV7-2,12,-,CASSLLAAEAFF,TGTGCCAGCAGCTTATTAGCGGCTGAAGCTTTCTTT
-,TRBJ2-1,TRBV4-1,14,TRBD1,CASSPPTGYNEQFF,TGCGCCAGCAGCCCGCCGACAGGGTACAATGAGCAGTTCTTC
few,TRBJ2-2,TRBV29-1,14,TRBD2,CSVMRGGNTGELFF,TGCAGCGTTATGCGGGGGGGGAACACCGGGGAGCTGTTTTTT
-,TRBJ2-1,TRBV4-1,16,-,CASSQDLASKYNEQFF,TGCGCCAGCAGCCAAGATCTAGCTTCAAAATACAATGAGCAGTTCTTC
-,TRBJ2-3,TRBV11-2,15,-,CASSTPGIGADTQYF,TGTGCCAGCAGCACCCCGGGGATTGGGGCAGATACGCAGTATTTT
-,TRBJ2-7,TRBV19,16,TRBD2,CASSIRGGGSSYEQYF,TGTGCCAGTAGTATTCGGGGCGGGGGTAGCTCCTACGAGCAGTACTTC
-,TRBJ2-5,TRBV6-5,13,-,CASSRIPREAQYF,TGTGCCAGCAGTAGGATCCCAAGAGAGGCCCAGTACTTC
-,TRBJ2-7,TRBV27,14,-,CASSLNRVGYEQYF,TGTGCCAGCAGTTTAAACAGGGTAGGGTACGAGCAGTACTTC
-,TRBJ1-5,TRBV27,18,TRBD1,CASTPTGTGFFLNQPQHF,TGTGCCAGCACTCCCACGGGGACAGGGTTTTTTTTGAATCAGCCCCAGCATTTT
once,TRBJ2-5,TRBV6-1,18,TRBD1,CASSALNSGTGIQETQYF,TGTGCCAGCAGTGCTTTAAACTCCGGGACAGGGATACAAGAGACCCAGTACTTC
-,TRBJ2-5,TRBV6-1,17,TRBD1,CASSDYLGTGGQETQYF,TGTGCCAGCAGTGACTACCTCGGGACAGGGGGGCAAGAGACCCAGTACTTC
-,TRBJ1-2,TRBV5-1,15,-,CASSYTTETNYGYTF,TGCGCCAGCAGCTATACGACAGAGACTAACTATGGCTACACCTTC
-,TRBJ1-1,TRBV9,13,-,CASSPVGQAEAFF,TGTGCCAGCAGCCCCGTGGGGCAAGCTGAAGCTTTCTTT
-,TRBJ2-3,TRBV9,16,TRBD2,CASSVNQGLAGDTQYF,TGTGCCAGCAGCGTCAATCAAGGACTAGCGGGAGATACGCAGTATTTT
-,TRBJ2-1,TRBV5-1,16,-,CASSLSGRHSYNEQFF,TGCGCCAGCAGCTTGTCCGGGAGACACTCCTACAATGAGCAGTTCTTC
-,TRBJ2-5,TRBV4-3,16,TRBD2,CASSQGASGRGETQYF,TGCGCCAGCAGCCAAGGGGCTAGCGGGAGAGGGGAGACCCAGTACTTC